These T cell receptor beta chains were read from a single sample in a study of blood T cell repertoires in COVID-19. Generated by immunoSEQ multiplex PCR, the TCRdb table keeps only in-frame clones and is missing some. The sample has about 48,000 clones, 86% seen once. What was sequenced was PBMCs or T cells enriched from blood (not recorded which). The receptors here all came from a woman aged 45-59 years who had recovered from COVID-19. The CDR3 runs from the conserved cysteine through the conserved F or W. A D gene is named only where the DNA matches it firmly. Expanded clones get a size class; other rows say once, few or many, or leave the size out.

cdr3_length | d_call | j_call | clone_size | v_call | cdr3_nt | cdr3_aa
16 | TRBD1 | TRBJ1-3 | NA | TRBV9 | TGTGCCAGCAGCGTAGGGGACAGAAGCTCTGGAAACACCATATATTTT | CASSVGDRSSGNTIYF
12 | NA | TRBJ1-1 | NA | TRBV7-6 | TGTGCCAGTTCGACAGTGAACACTGAAGCTTTCTTT | CASSTVNTEAFF
13 | NA | TRBJ1-1 | NA | TRBV4-1 | TGCGCCAGCAGCCAAGCCCCGGGTCTTGAAGCTTTCTTT | CASSQAPGLEAFF
14 | TRBD2 | TRBJ2-7 | few | TRBV11-2 | TGTGCCAGCAGCTTAAGACTAGCGGGAGGCGAGCAGTACTTC | CASSLRLAGGEQYF
16 | NA | TRBJ2-7 | NA | TRBV10-1 | TGCGCCAGCAGTGATTGGCAGGGGGGATACCCCTACGAGCAGTACTTC | CASSDWQGGYPYEQYF
13 | NA | TRBJ1-2 | NA | TRBV2 | TGTGCCAGCAACCTAGACAGTCTTTATGGCTACACCTTC | CASNLDSLYGYTF
14 | NA | TRBJ1-5 | NA | TRBV7-2 | TGTGCCAGCAGCTTAGGGCGGTCAAATCAGCCCCAGCATTTT | CASSLGRSNQPQHF
17 | TRBD1 | TRBJ2-3 | NA | TRBV7-6 | TGTGCCAGCAGCTTAGCGGGCGGGACAGGGGGAACAGATACGCAGTATTTT | CASSLAGGTGGTDTQYF
15 | TRBD1 | TRBJ1-5 | few | TRBV7-2 | TGTGCCAGCAGCTTAGGAAGCAGGGGGAGGCAGCCCCAGCATTTT | CASSLGSRGRQPQHF
13 | NA | TRBJ1-2 | NA | TRBV5-1 | TGCGCCAGCAGCTCCGGCAGGGAGGATGGCTACACCTTC | CASSSGREDGYTF
14 | TRBD2 | TRBJ2-3 | NA | TRBV6-2/TRBV6-3 | TGTGCCAGCAGCTCTAGCGGGGGTACAGATACGCAGTATTTT | CASSSSGGTDTQYF
13 | NA | TRBJ1-5 | NA | TRBV7-2 | TGTGCCAGCAGCCCTAATAGCAATCAGCCCCAGCATTTT | CASSPNSNQPQHF
15 | NA | TRBJ1-1 | NA | TRBV18 | TGTGCCAGCTCACCCCTGGCAGAAACGAACACTGAAGCTTTCTTT | CASSPLAETNTEAFF
16 | TRBD1 | TRBJ2-5 | NA | TRBV5-1 | TGCGCCAGCAGCTTCCCCCGGACAGGGGGCCAAGAGACCCAGTACTTC | CASSFPRTGGQETQYF
16 | TRBD1 | TRBJ2-3 | NA | TRBV6-5 | TGTGCCAGCAGTTATTCGACAGGGGCCAGCACAGATACGCAGTATTTT | CASSYSTGASTDTQYF
11 | NA | TRBJ2-4 | NA | TRBV5-1 | TGCGCCAGCAGGGGGGGAGACATTCAGTACTTC | CASRGGDIQYF
15 | NA | TRBJ2-1 | NA | TRBV24-1 | TGTGCCACCAGAGCAGCGGAAGGTACCTACAATGAGCAGTTCTTC | CATRAAEGTYNEQFF
18 | TRBD2 | TRBJ2-2 | NA | TRBV18 | TGTGCCAGCTCACCTCGGACTAGCGGGGGGACGAACACCGGGGAGCTGTTTTTT | CASSPRTSGGTNTGELFF
14 | NA | TRBJ1-5 | NA | TRBV11-2 | TGTGCCAGCAGCTTAGGGACAGAGTACCAGCCCCAGCATTTT | CASSLGTEYQPQHF
13 | TRBD1 | TRBJ1-2 | NA | TRBV6-5 | TGTGCCAGCCTGGGACAGAACCTTTTTGGCTACACCTTC | CASLGQNLFGYTF
13 | TRBD1 | TRBJ1-4 | NA | TRBV30 | TGTGCCTGGGGACAGGCAACTAATGAAAAACTGTTTTTT | CAWGQATNEKLFF
18 | TRBD1 | TRBJ1-5 | NA | TRBV28 | TGTGCCAGCAGTTTAAGTCAGGGGGCGATTAGAGGCAATCAGCCCCAGCATTTT | CASSLSQGAIRGNQPQHF
16 | TRBD1 | TRBJ1-5 | NA | TRBV19 | TGTGCCAGTAGTTACAGGGGGCAAGGTAGCAATCAGCCCCAGCATTTT | CASSYRGQGSNQPQHF
15 | NA | TRBJ2-1 | NA | TRBV5-1 | TGCGCCAGCAGCTGGGGCCAGGGGGGCTACAATGAGCAGTTCTTC | CASSWGQGGYNEQFF
14 | TRBD1 | TRBJ2-3 | NA | TRBV6-1 | TGTGCCAGCCTAGACAGGGCAGGGGCAGATACGCAGTATTTT | CASLDRAGADTQYF
16 | TRBD1 | TRBJ1-5 | NA | TRBV28 | TGTGCCAGCAGCCAACTGGGGACAGCCCTGGATCAGCCCCAGCATTTT | CASSQLGTALDQPQHF
18 | NA | TRBJ1-2 | NA | TRBV7-2 | TGTGCCAGCAGCTTAGTCGCCAGGACCGAGGGATCCACCTATGGCTACACCTTC | CASSLVARTEGSTYGYTF
17 | NA | TRBJ1-4 | NA | TRBV5-5 | TGTGCCAGCAGCCGTGCGGCGGGCTTCGGTAGTAATGAAAAACTGTTTTTT | CASSRAAGFGSNEKLFF
16 | NA | TRBJ2-6 | NA | TRBV4-1 | TGCGCCAGCAGCCAAGGAGGGTGGCCTGGGGCCAACGTCCTGACTTTC | CASSQGGWPGANVLTF
15 | NA | TRBJ1-3 | NA | TRBV7-2 | TGTGCCAGCAGCTCCTACGGAGGATCTGGAAACACCATATATTTT | CASSSYGGSGNTIYF
15 | TRBD2 | TRBJ2-1 | once | TRBV7-2 | TGTGCCAGCAGCCAAACTAGCGGGAGCCACAATGAGCAGTTCTTC | CASSQTSGSHNEQFF
14 | NA | TRBJ2-5 | NA | TRBV7-2 | TGTGCCAGCAGCTTAAATTTAGGAGAAGAGACCCAGTACTTC | CASSLNLGEETQYF
19 | NA | TRBJ2-6 | NA | TRBV7-2 | TGTGCCAGCAGCTTACAGCCCTGGGACATTATCTCTGGGGCCAACGTCCTGACTTTC | CASSLQPWDIISGANVLTF
19 | NA | TRBJ2-6 | NA | TRBV7-2 | TGTGCCAGCAGCTTAGTATTAGATGGGCTGCCCTCTGGGGCCAACGTCCTGACTTTC | CASSLVLDGLPSGANVLTF
17 | TRBD2 | TRBJ2-2 | NA | TRBV25-1 | TGTGCCAGCAGTGAATTCCCCGGGAGGGAGGTCACCGGGGAGCTGTTTTTT | CASSEFPGREVTGELFF
14 | NA | TRBJ2-1 | NA | TRBV18 | TGTGCCAGCTCACCAGAAGTTAACACCTATGAGCAGTTCTTC | CASSPEVNTYEQFF
13 | NA | TRBJ2-7 | NA | TRBV11-2 | TGTGCCAGCAGCTCCCCTGGAGCCTACGAGCAGTACTTC | CASSSPGAYEQYF
13 | TRBD2 | TRBJ2-7 | once | TRBV6-4 | TGTGCCAGCAGTGAGATTAGCGGGTACGAGCAGTACTTC | CASSEISGYEQYF
15 | TRBD2 | TRBJ2-2 | NA | TRBV5-1 | TGCGCCAGCAGCTTGGGCGAGACTAGCGTCGGGGAGCTGTTTTTT | CASSLGETSVGELFF
13 | NA | TRBJ2-7 | NA | TRBV21-1 | TGTGCCAGCGTATGTGGCAGGGCCTACGAGCAGTACTTC | CASVCGRAYEQYF
18 | TRBD1 | TRBJ1-5 | NA | TRBV24-1 | TGTGCCACCAGTGATTCTACAGGGGGCGCCTATAGCAATCAGCCCCAGCATTTT | CATSDSTGGAYSNQPQHF
15 | NA | TRBJ2-2 | NA | TRBV9 | TGTGCCAGCAGCCGGACCGGGGGAAACACCGGGGAGCTGTTTTTT | CASSRTGGNTGELFF
14 | NA | TRBJ1-2 | NA | TRBV6-5 | TGTGCCAGCAGCTACTCAGGCAGGGCGGGAGGCTACACCTTC | CASSYSGRAGGYTF
13 | NA | TRBJ2-2 | NA | TRBV7-6 | TGTGCCAGCAGCTTAGGTCCTGGGCGCGAGCTGTTTTTT | CASSLGPGRELFF
15 | NA | TRBJ1-4 | NA | TRBV2 | TGTGCCAGCAGCAAACTACTGGGAACTAATGAAAAACTGTTTTTT | CASSKLLGTNEKLFF
17 | TRBD2 | TRBJ2-3 | NA | TRBV28 | TGTGCCAGCAGTTTAGCCCTAGCGGGCTTAAGCACAGATACGCAGTATTTT | CASSLALAGLSTDTQYF
15 | TRBD2 | TRBJ2-1 | NA | TRBV3-1/TRBV3-2 | TGTGCCAGCAGCCTACCGGGGGGTTCTCGTAATGAGCAGTTCTTC | CASSLPGGSRNEQFF
15 | NA | TRBJ1-4 | NA | TRBV11-2 | TGTGCCAGCAGCCTCCTTGGGGGCCCTAATGAAAAACTGTTTTTT | CASSLLGGPNEKLFF
14 | NA | TRBJ2-7 | NA | TRBV5-1 | TGCGCCAGCGGGGGGGGACAAATACCGTACGAGCAGTACTTC | CASGGGQIPYEQYF
16 | TRBD2 | TRBJ2-1 | NA | TRBV19 | TGTGCCAGTAGTATTTATCCTAGCGGGGGGGTGAATGAGCAGTTCTTC | CASSIYPSGGVNEQFF
15 | NA | TRBJ1-1 | once | TRBV10-3 | TGTGCCATCAGTGAGAGGTGGGAGCGGGCCACTGAAGCTTTCTTT | CAISERWERATEAFF
15 | NA | TRBJ1-1 | NA | TRBV11-2 | TGTGCCAGCAGCTCCTCACCACAGGTTAACACTGAAGCTTTCTTT | CASSSSPQVNTEAFF
15 | NA | TRBJ2-7 | NA | TRBV6-5 | TGTGCCAGCAGTTACGCGGCAGCGAGCTCCTACGAGCAGTACTTC | CASSYAAASSYEQYF
16 | TRBD1 | TRBJ2-3 | NA | TRBV7-9 | TGTGCCAGCAGCCGTCTAGGGACAGGGGCCACAGATACGCAGTATTTT | CASSRLGTGATDTQYF
15 | TRBD2 | TRBJ2-1 | NA | TRBV30 | TGTGCCTGGAGTCTTGGGACTAGTTGGTACAATGAGCAGTTCTTC | CAWSLGTSWYNEQFF
15 | NA | TRBJ2-2 | NA | TRBV28 | TGTGCCACCGCAAGGATAGGGGAAACCACCGGGGAGCTGTTTTTT | CATARIGETTGELFF
14 | NA | TRBJ2-1 | NA | TRBV11-2 | TGTGCCAGCAGCTTCGGACAGAACTACAATGAGCAGTTCTTC | CASSFGQNYNEQFF
12 | NA | TRBJ2-3 | NA | TRBV20-1 | TGCAGTGCTAGTGGAGGGTCGGATACGCAGTATTTT | CSASGGSDTQYF
14 | TRBD2 | TRBJ2-7 | few | TRBV10-3 | TGTGCCATCAGTGCTGGACTAGCGGACTACGAGCAGTACTTC | CAISAGLADYEQYF